This entry describes one T cell receptor beta chain. TCRdb recomputed calls from the 5' RACE reads with MiXCR, one row per CDR3 protein. The repertoire consists of 320,000 or so distinct CDR3 sequences, with 8% to 9.5% occurring once and the leading ten covering roughly a sixth. Germline CDR1 reads SGHTA; CDR2 reads FQGNSA. CDR3 length: 16 amino acids. Trimming removed 4 bases from V and 2 bases from J, with 17 bases in between. This specimen belongs to a study of T cells after yellow fever vaccination. This sequence joins TRBV7-2 and TRBJ2-5, with D maybe TRBD2 (7 bases). The TCR originated in a man younger than 35 who received the YFV17D yellow fever vaccine. The material was PBMCs, obtained around 45 days after the first yellow fever vaccination. CDR3 residues: CASSSGVGGRQETQYF. In DNA, the CDR3 is TGTGCCAGCAGCTCCGGGGTGGGGGGGCGACAAGAGACCCAGTACTTC.